This entry features one T cell receptor beta chain sequence. Its binding antigen is unknown. This sample stems from a study of T cells expressing NK-cell markers (TCRdb year 2020). About the investigation overall: TCR beta-chain repertoires were profiled in sorted CD3+CD56+NKG2C+, CD3+CD56+NKG2C- and CD3+CD56-NKG2C+ T-cell subsets from several donors. All eight donors whose samples were sequenced were randomly selected healthy volunteers, three of them men and five women. Libraries were sequenced as 2 x 150 bp reads on Illumina HiSeq 2000/2500, MiSeq or NextSeq. Of the eight sequenced donors, seven were found to be HCMV-seropositive and one was found to be HCMV-seronegative. The study at large found these results: Whether the expanded NKG2C-expressing T cell clones were specific for HCMV antigens remained unclear. In more than five donors, the dominant CD3+CD56+NKG2C+ clonotypes were found to rank among the top 10 CD8+ clonotypes and to make up roughly 1.0-7.5% of CD8+ T cells. Those dominant clonotypes were again the most abundant among CD3+CD56-NKG2C+ cells in a handful of donors, at about 25-65%.

TCRdb shows the sequencer as Illumina HiSeq 2000. TCR beta cDNA libraries were prepared using 5'RACE template switching, which introduced a universal primer site and unique molecular identifiers. cDNA synthesis was primed from the TCR beta constant segment and was followed by two successive PCR amplification steps. In the source study's methods: Reads were demultiplexed and grouped by UMI with MIGEC, and clonotypes were assembled and quantified with MiTCR. To exclude erroneous sequences, any TCR cDNA sequence not supported by at least two reads was discarded. The tcR package was used for downstream repertoire analysis, and clonotypes were matched across fractions by CDR3 nucleotide sequence plus V segment. VDJmatch was used to annotate antigen specificity against VDJdb, with one amino acid substitution in CDR3 allowed. Reprocessed by TCRdb, the reads give a single entry per CDR3 protein sequence, without DNA. Clone size and V and J calls follow TCRdb, not the original study. The sample has 300,000 to 450,000 distinct CDR3 sequences on record. The ten biggest clones cover roughly 5.2% of the sample.

HCMV-specific IgG was detected in serum with a commercial ELISA kit to determine HCMV serostatus. Peripheral blood mononuclear cells were isolated from blood by Ficoll density gradient centrifugation. The CDR3, cysteine through phenylalanine, is 15 amino acids long. Only the protein is on record. The germline V gene sets CDR1 to MNHEY and CDR2 to SVGEGT. The chain couples TRBV6-2 or TRBV6-3 to TRBJ2-7; the D call of TRBD2 rests on TCRdb alone, since no DNA is present to check it. The TCR was taken from a man aged 18-75 years in good health. Sequencing input: blood T cells: a sorted CD56 or NKG2C T cell subset, CD4+ or CD8+ T cells, or bulk PBMC T cells (not recorded which). The CDR3 region reads CASSYFSGGHGEQYF.